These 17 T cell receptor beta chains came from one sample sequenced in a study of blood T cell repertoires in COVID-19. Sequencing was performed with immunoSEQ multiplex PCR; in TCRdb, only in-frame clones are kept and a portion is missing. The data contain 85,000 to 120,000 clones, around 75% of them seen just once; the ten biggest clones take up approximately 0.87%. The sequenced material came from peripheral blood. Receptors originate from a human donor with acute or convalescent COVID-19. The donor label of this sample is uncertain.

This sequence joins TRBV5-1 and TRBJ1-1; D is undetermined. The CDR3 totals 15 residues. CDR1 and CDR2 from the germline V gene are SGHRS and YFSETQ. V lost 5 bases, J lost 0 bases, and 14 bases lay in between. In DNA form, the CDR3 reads TGCGCCAGCAGTCTCCTGGAGGGTCTGAACACTGAAGCTTTCTTT. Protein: CASSLLEGLNTEAFF.

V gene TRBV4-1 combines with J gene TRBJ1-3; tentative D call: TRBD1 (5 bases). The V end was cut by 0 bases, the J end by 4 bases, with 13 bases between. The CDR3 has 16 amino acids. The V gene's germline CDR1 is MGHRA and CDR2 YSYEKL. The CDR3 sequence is CASSQDPPGSGNTIYF. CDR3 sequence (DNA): TGCGCCAGCAGCCAAGATCCGCCAGGGTCGGGAAACACCATATATTTT.

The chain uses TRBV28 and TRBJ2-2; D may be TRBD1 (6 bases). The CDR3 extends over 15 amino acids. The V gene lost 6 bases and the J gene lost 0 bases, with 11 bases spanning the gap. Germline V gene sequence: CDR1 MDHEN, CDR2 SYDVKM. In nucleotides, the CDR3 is TGTGCCAGCAGCCTCTGGGGGCCGAACACCGGGGAGCTGTTTTTT. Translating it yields CASSLWGPNTGELFF. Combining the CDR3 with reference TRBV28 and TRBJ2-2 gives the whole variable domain DVKVTQSSRYLVKRTGEKVFLECVQDMDHENMFWYRQDPGLGLRLIYFSYDVKMKEKGDIPEGYSVSREKKERFSLILESASTNQTSMYLCASSLWGPNTGELFFGEGSRLTVL.

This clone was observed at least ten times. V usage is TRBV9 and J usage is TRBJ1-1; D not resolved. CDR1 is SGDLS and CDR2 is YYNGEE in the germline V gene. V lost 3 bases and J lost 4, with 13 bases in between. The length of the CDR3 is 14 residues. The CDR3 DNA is TGTGCCAGCAGCGCCCAAACCGGCGGCACTGAAGCTTTCTTT. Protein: CASSAQTGGTEAFF.

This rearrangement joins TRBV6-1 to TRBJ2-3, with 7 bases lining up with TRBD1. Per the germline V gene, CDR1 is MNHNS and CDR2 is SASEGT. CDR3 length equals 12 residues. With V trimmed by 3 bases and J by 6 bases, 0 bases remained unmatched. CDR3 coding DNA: TGTGCCAGCAGTGACAGGGGGGATACGCAGTATTTT. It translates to CASSDRGDTQYF.

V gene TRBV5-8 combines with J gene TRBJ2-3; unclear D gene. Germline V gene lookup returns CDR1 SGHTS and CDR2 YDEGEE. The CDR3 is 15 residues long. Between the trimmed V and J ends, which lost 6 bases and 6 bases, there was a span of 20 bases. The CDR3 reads CASIRAETPGDTQYF. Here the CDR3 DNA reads TGTGCCAGCATCCGAGCCGAGACACCCGGTGATACGCAGTATTTT.

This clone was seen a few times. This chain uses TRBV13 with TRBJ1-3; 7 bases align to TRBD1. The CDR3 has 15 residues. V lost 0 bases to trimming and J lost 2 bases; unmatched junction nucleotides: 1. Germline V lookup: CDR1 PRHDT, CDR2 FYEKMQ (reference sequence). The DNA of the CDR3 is TGTGCCAGCAGCTTAGGCAGGGGGGCTGGAAACACCATATATTTT. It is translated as CASSLGRGAGNTIYF.

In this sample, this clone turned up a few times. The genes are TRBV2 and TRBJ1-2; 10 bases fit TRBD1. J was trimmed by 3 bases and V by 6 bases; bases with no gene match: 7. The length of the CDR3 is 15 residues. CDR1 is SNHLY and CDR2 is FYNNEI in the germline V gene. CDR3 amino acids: CASSGRDRGDYGYTF. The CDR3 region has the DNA TGTGCCAGCAGCGGCCGGGACAGGGGTGACTATGGCTACACCTTC.

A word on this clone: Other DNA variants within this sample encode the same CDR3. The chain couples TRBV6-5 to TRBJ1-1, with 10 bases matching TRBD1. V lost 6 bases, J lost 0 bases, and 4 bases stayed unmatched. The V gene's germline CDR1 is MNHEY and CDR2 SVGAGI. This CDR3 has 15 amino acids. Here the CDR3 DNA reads TGTGCCAGCAGCCAGACAGGGGGCCTGAACACTGAAGCTTTCTTT. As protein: CASSQTGGLNTEAFF.

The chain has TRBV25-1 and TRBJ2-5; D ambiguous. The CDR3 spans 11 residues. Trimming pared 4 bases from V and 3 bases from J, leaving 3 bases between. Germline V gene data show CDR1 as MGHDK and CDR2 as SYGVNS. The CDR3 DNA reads TGTGCCAGCAGTGCCAAAGAGACCCAGTACTTC. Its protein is CASSAKETQYF.

This chain's CDR3 is CASNWRSSGANVLTF. DNA for the CDR3: TGTGCCAGTAACTGGAGGAGCTCTGGGGCCAACGTCCTGACTTTC. The chain links TRBV19 to TRBJ2-6; D perhaps matches TRBD2 (5 bases). V shed 7 bases and J shed 0 bases, with 10 bases lying between them. Germline CDR1 reads LNHDA; CDR2 reads SQIVND (reference sequence). The CDR3 totals 15 residues.

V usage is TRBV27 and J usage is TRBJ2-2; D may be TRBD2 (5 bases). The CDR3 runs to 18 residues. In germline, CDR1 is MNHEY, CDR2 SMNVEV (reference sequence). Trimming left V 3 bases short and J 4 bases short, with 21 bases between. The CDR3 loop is CASSFRDPGISGTGELFF. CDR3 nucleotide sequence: TGTGCCAGCAGTTTCAGAGACCCGGGGATTTCGGGCACCGGGGAGCTGTTTTTT.

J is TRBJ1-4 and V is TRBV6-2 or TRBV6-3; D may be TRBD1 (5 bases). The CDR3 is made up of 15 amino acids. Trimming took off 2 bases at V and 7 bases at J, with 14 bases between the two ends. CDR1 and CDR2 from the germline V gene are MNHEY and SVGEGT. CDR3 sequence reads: CASSYGRGSVEKLFF. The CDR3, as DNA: TGTGCCAGCAGTTACGGTAGGGGATCGGTTGAAAAACTGTTTTTT.

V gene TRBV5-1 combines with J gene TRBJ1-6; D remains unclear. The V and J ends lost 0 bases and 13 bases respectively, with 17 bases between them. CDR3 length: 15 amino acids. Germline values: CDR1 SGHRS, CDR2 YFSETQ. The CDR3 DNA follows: TGCGCCAGCAGCTTGGTTCCGACATCGAGAATTCCCCTCCACTTT. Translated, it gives CASSLVPTSRIPLHF.

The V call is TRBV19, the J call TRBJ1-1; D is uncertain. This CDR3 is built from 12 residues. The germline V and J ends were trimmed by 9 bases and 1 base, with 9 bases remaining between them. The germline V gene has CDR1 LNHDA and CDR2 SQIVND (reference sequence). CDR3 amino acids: CASLRGNTEAFF. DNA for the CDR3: TGTGCCAGCCTCCGGGGGAACACTGAAGCTTTCTTT.

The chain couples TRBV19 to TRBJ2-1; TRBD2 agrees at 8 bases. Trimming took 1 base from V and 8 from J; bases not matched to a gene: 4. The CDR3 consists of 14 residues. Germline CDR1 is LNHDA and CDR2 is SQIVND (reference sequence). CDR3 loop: CASSIAGGPYEQFF. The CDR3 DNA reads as TGTGCCAGTAGTATAGCGGGGGGGCCCTATGAGCAGTTCTTC.

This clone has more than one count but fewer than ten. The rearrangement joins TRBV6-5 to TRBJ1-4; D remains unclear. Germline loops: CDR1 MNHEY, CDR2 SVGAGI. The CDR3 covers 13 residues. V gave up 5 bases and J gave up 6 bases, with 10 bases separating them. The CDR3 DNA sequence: TGTGCCAGCAGTACCTACAGAGATGAAAAACTGTTTTTT. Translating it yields CASSTYRDEKLFF.